This T cell receptor (beta chain) was identified during a study of T cell responses to AZD1222 COVID-19 vaccine. Concerning this clone itself: Its antigen is unidentified.

Study outcomes and limitations: There were mostly white British donors and more females than males, and clonal diversity was possibly underestimated.

The assay was immunoSEQ multiplex PCR, and TCRdb's table has in-frame clones only and misses some. Here the sample spans about 140,000 clones, around 92% being singletons. The CDR3 extends over 15 amino acids. Germline trimming cut 7 bases from V and 1 base from J; bases unmatched to any gene: 8. The V gene's germline CDR1 is SGHDT and CDR2 YYEEEE. This TCR was recovered from an adult who received the AZD1222 COVID-19 vaccine. This chain links TRBV5-6 with TRBJ1-1; 9 nucleotides line up with TRBD1. The sample was peripheral blood, taken 28 days after the second AZD1222 dose. CDR3 nucleotides: TGTGCCAGCGGACTCCGGGACAGGGCGAACACTGAAGCTTTCTTT. Its translation: CASGLRDRANTEAFF.